Only one count was recorded for the clone carrying this TCR beta chain. Germline trimming cut 1 base from V and 2 bases from J; bases unmatched to any gene: 6. The V gene's germline CDR1 is LGHNA and CDR2 YSLEER. This CDR3 region has 16 residues. This sample is part of a study of CD8 T cells in Susac syndrome. Random hexamers served to reverse transcribe roughly 0.45 to 1 ug RNA. TCRdb re-analysed the immunoSEQ multiplex PCR reads in MiXCR, keeping a single row per CDR3 protein. The repertoire consists of 80,000 to 90,000 distinct CDR3 sequences, with more than 85% occurring once and the leading ten covering roughly 0.44%.

This chain connects TRBV4-3 to TRBJ2-3; 7 bases agree with TRBD1. The sample taken for sequencing was CD8+ T cells from PBMCs. This receptor was obtained from a human donor with Susac syndrome. The CDR3 spells CASSQVFGTATDTQYF. The CDR3 nucleotides are TGCGCCAGCAGCCAAGTCTTCGGGACAGCCACAGATACGCAGTATTTT.